This T cell receptor beta chain stems from a study of T cell responses to AZD1222 COVID-19 vaccine. Study-wide results and caveats: The peak T cell response came first, and repertoires were sampled only after it. Only five to seven individuals given AZD1222 were seropositive at baseline. Unmutated variant regions are reportedly targeted by nearly half of spike-specific TCRs. There were mostly white British donors and more females than males, and clonal diversity was possibly underestimated.

As regards this clone: The antigen is not known.

V lost 0 bases to trimming and J lost 0 bases; unmatched junction nucleotides: 1. There are 16 residues in the CDR3. Germline CDR1 reads SGHTA; CDR2 reads FQGNSA. Measured with immunoSEQ multiplex PCR; TCRdb has only the in-frame clones, and not every one. The repertoire holds roughly 99,000 clones, with around 87% as singletons. The sequences come from peripheral blood, collected on day 0 of AZD1222 vaccination. The chain joins TRBV7-2 to TRBJ1-3, with TRBD1 matching over 8 bases. The TCR was taken from an adult in good health. This CDR3 reads CASSLATGGSGNTIYF. In DNA, the CDR3 is TGTGCCAGCAGCTTAGCCACAGGGGGCTCTGGAAACACCATATATTTT.